This T cell receptor beta chain was found in a study of shared clonotypes between healthy human individuals. Study at large: Donors had three CD4 naive, three CD4 memory, two CD8 naive and one CD8 memory plate apiece.

V was trimmed by 5 bases and J by 5 bases, leaving 18 bases between them. Germline V lookup: CDR1 MGHRA, CDR2 YSYEKL. CDR3 size: 15 residues. None of the donors, who were healthy HIV-negative adults, had recently had acute infections or vaccinations. Deep-level running was used for the assay. Sequencing was performed with immunoSEQ multiplex PCR; in TCRdb, only in-frame clones are kept and a portion is missing. The sample shows more than 2 million clones, roughly 94% of them seen only once. The gene calls are TRBV4-1 and TRBJ1-1; D not resolved. The receptor was derived from a man younger than 35 in good health. The sample was naive CD4+ T cells sorted from blood. Subset defined: CD45RA+ positively selected. CDR3 protein: CASSFSFDTRTEAFF. The CDR3 DNA reads as TGCGCCAGCAGCTTTTCCTTTGACACGCGGACTGAAGCTTTCTTT.